This T cell receptor (beta chain) was documented in a study of T cells in Graves' hyperthyroidism and ophthalmopathy. The source material, RNA transcripts, was used to amplify TCR beta CDR3 regions. HTBI primers drove first-round RT-PCR of the TCR CDR3. TCRdb redid the calling of the multiplex PCR reads with MiXCR, one entry per CDR3 protein. The data show some 380,000 distinct CDR3 sequences, with about 13% seen just once and about a fifth held by the top ten. The CDR3 runs 16 residues. Germline-derived CDR1 and CDR2 are MGHRA and YSYEKL. V lost 5 bases to trimming and J lost 5 bases; unmatched junction nucleotides: 13.

The sample comprised blood. This sequence was found in a man aged 25 to 40 with Graves' hyperthyroidism that later progressed to Graves' ophthalmopathy. This sequence joins TRBV4-1 and TRBJ2-3; TRBD2 matches 7 bases. The CDR3 is CASSSPTGGSRDTQYF. The CDR3 DNA reads TGCGCCAGCAGCTCCCCGACGGGAGGCTCCCGAGATACGCAGTATTTT.